The 14 T cell receptor beta chains below come from one sample, sequenced in a study of beta chain features in type 1 diabetes. Study results and caveats: TCRB CDR3s from Type 1 diabetes patients were moderately but significantly shorter in all four CD4+ subsets.

The authors reverse transcribed all of the isolated RNA, so sequencing captured expressed TCRB transcripts. Clones were read by immunoSEQ multiplex PCR, and TCRdb kept only the in-frame ones, dropping some. There are hundreds of thousands of clones in the sample; about a tenth occur only once, and approximately 1% lies in the top ten. No antigen has been assigned to these receptors. Sequenced: central memory CD4+ T cells from blood. All receptors come from a man in his thirties or forties with type 1 diabetes.

This sequence joins TRBV5-6 and TRBJ2-3, with 7 bases lining up with TRBD2. Germline lookup yields CDR1 SGHDT and CDR2 YYEEEE. Trimming took 4 bases from V and 5 from J; bases not matched to a gene: 13. This CDR3 has 16 residues. This CDR3 is CASSRRTGRGVDTQYF. In DNA form, the CDR3 reads TGTGCCAGCAGCCGGAGGACGGGGAGGGGTGTAGATACGCAGTATTTT.

This chain connects TRBV25-1 to TRBJ2-3; tentative D call: TRBD2 (5 bases). CDR3 length equals 14 residues. Trimming took off 5 bases at V and 4 bases at J, with 13 bases between the two ends. CDR1 and CDR2 (germline): MGHDK, SYGVNS. In DNA form, the CDR3 reads TGTGCCAGCAGTCTAACGGAGGTCTCAGATACGCAGTATTTT. This encodes CASSLTEVSDTQYF. Together with reference TRBV25-1 and TRBJ2-3, the CDR3 gives the full variable domain: EADIYQTPRYLVIGTGKKITLECSQTMGHDKMYWYQQDPGMELHLIHYSYGVNSTEKGDLSSESTVSRIRTEHFPLTLESARPSHTSQYLCASSLTEVSDTQYFGPGTRLTVL.

This clone was observed a few times. This chain uses TRBV5-1 with TRBJ1-4; TRBD1 agrees at 7 bases. The V gene end was trimmed by 3 bases and the J gene end by 10 bases; junction bases not matched to a gene: 12. Germline V gives CDR1 SGHRS, CDR2 YFSETQ. The CDR3 covers 15 residues. CDR3 coding DNA: TGCGCCAGCAGCTCGCTCCCGACAGGGCCAAGAAAACTGTTTTTT. This translates into CASSSLPTGPRKLFF.

This clone was seen many times. V is TRBV12-5 and J is TRBJ1-2; 7 bases line up with TRBD1. CDR3 size: 15 residues. Germline V lookup: CDR1 LGHNT, CDR2 FRNRAP. The trim removed 8 bases at V and 8 bases at J, leaving 17 bases unmatched. In nucleotides, the CDR3 is TGTGCTAGTTCCTTCGCCCTCGACAGGGCATACGGCTACACCTTC. It specifies CASSFALDRAYGYTF.

This clone occurred a few times. The chain couples TRBV12-1 to TRBJ2-3; TRBD2, the D gene given by the table, was not confirmed from the DNA. TRBV12-1 is a known pseudogene. The CDR3 totals 14 residues. Here the CDR3 DNA reads TGTGCCAGCAGCTTTGTGCGGATCACAGATACGCAGTATTTT. As protein: CASSFVRITDTQYF.

As to this clone: A read error may be the cause here, since a much bigger clone is one base away. The CDR3 spells CASSHTDTQYF. In DNA form, the CDR3 reads TGTGCCAGCAGCCATACAGATACGCAGTATTTT. This chain connects TRBV7-2 to TRBJ2-3; D is unresolved. Deletions cut 5 bases from V and 3 bases from J, with 3 bases between. CDR1 is SGHTA and CDR2 is FQGNSA in the germline V gene. This CDR3 region has 11 residues. The full variable domain, with the rest looked up from reference TRBV7-2 and TRBJ2-3, is GAGVSQSPSNKVTEKGKDVELRCDPISGHTALYWYRQSLGQGLEFLIYFQGNSAPDKSGLPSDRFSAERTGGSVSTLTIQRTQQEDSAVYLCASSHTDTQYFGPGTRLTVL.

The rearrangement joins TRBV19 to TRBJ1-1; the D is unclear. This CDR3 is 13 amino acids long. CDR1 LNHDA and CDR2 SQIVND come from the germline V gene (reference sequence). Trimming took 3 bases from V and 7 from J, leaving 12 bases between them. The CDR3 sequence: CASSIDVPIEAFF. The CDR3 DNA follows: TGTGCCAGTAGTATCGACGTTCCGATTGAAGCTTTCTTT.

This clone was counted many times. The J gene is TRBJ2-2, the V gene TRBV6-5, with a possible D match to TRBD2 (7 bases). This CDR3 has 15 residues. CDR1 and CDR2 from the germline V gene are MNHEY and SVGAGI. V lost 7 bases and J 6 bases, leaving 18 bases between the germline ends. The CDR3, as DNA: TGTGCCAGCACCACGGAGGGGGGGCCGCCCGGGGAGCTGTTTTTT. Its translation is CASTTEGGPPGELFF.

The genes are TRBV18 and TRBJ2-5; 7 nucleotides align to TRBD1. The end of the DNA aligns better with TRBJ2-7, so the J call may be wrong. The germline V gene encodes CDR1 KGHSH and CDR2 LQKENI. The CDR3 has 13 amino acids. The chain's CDR3 is CASSPRQGYEQYF. For the CDR3, the DNA is TGTGCCAGCTCACCTCGACAGGGCTACGAGCAGTACTTC.

This chain connects TRBV6-5 to TRBJ2-7; TRBD1 matches at 9 bases. V shed 6 bases, J shed 2 bases, and the junction held 5 bases outside the gene matches. Germline V gene sequence: CDR1 MNHEY, CDR2 SVGAGI. The CDR3 length is 14 residues. The CDR3 is CASRRTGAAYEQYF. The DNA for the CDR3 is TGTGCCAGCAGGAGGACAGGGGCCGCCTACGAGCAGTACTTC.

CDR3 protein: CASSLQGTGGARKLFF. In nucleotides, the CDR3 is TGTGCCAGCAGCTTGCAAGGGACAGGGGGCGCACGAAAACTGTTTTTT. This sequence joins TRBV11-2 and TRBJ1-4; TRBD1 agrees at 12 bases. With V trimmed by 3 bases and J by 10 bases, 9 bases remained unmatched. Per germline, CDR1 SGHAT and CDR2 FQNNGV. The CDR3 length is 16 residues.

This clone was seen only a few times. V usage is TRBV2 and J usage is TRBJ2-4; TRBD1 agrees at 7 bases. CDR3 length: 14 residues. The V and J ends lost 2 bases and 11 bases, in that order; junction bases with no gene match: 9. Looked up from germline, CDR1 is SNHLY and CDR2 is FYNNEI. This chain's CDR3 is CASSEFTGDRVQYF. CDR3 in DNA: TGTGCCAGCAGTGAATTCACAGGGGATAGGGTTCAGTACTTC.

This clone showed up just a few times. The rearrangement uses TRBV6-6 and TRBJ2-2; no definite D call. Deletions cut 0 bases from V and 9 bases from J, with 8 bases between. Germline loops: CDR1 MNHNY, CDR2 SVGAGI (reference sequence). This CDR3 has 13 residues. The CDR3 bases are TGTGCCAGCAGTTACTCAGCGTTGTGGGAGCTGTTTTTT. Amino acid sequence: CASSYSALWELFF.

The chain recombines TRBV28 with TRBJ2-3, with D possibly being TRBD2 (5 bases). Trimming left V 7 bases short and J 4 bases short, with 9 bases between. Germline V lookup: CDR1 MDHEN, CDR2 SYDVKM. There are 12 residues in the CDR3. This CDR3 is CASTPRADTQYF. The CDR3, as DNA: TGTGCCAGCACCCCGCGGGCAGATACGCAGTATTTT.